A single sample is the source of the 13 T cell receptor beta chains below, sequenced in a study of control samples from healthy donors and cancer patients. Produced via immunoSEQ multiplex PCR; TCRdb's table is partial and in-frame only. The sample has more than 50,000 clones; approximately 85% are singletons. Input material: blood. The origin of the receptors is a man aged 40-50 years in good health.

This clone was picked up one time. The chain has TRBV6-2 or TRBV6-3 and TRBJ1-1; D call uncertain. Trimming pared 5 bases from V and 5 bases from J, leaving 12 bases between. The CDR3 has 13 amino acids. In germline, CDR1 is MNHEY, CDR2 SVGEGT. CDR3 nucleotide sequence: TGTGCCAGCAGTCCAGGTGGTTTTACTGAAGCTTTCTTT. Translated: CASSPGGFTEAFF.

This chain joins TRBV29-1 and TRBJ2-7; tentatively, D is TRBD1 (6 bases). The CDR3 loop spans 15 amino acids. CDR1 is SQVTM and CDR2 is ANQGSEA in the germline V gene. V was clipped by 0 bases and J by 7 bases, with 19 bases between them. In DNA form, the CDR3 reads TGCAGCGTTGAAGACGGTGGCGCAGGGGTCTTGGAGCAGTACTTC. This encodes CSVEDGGAGVLEQYF.

The chain recombines TRBV6-5 with TRBJ1-2, with TRBD1 identical over 7 bases. V trimming: 2 bases; J trimming: 8 bases; junction bases outside the gene matches: 5. From germline, CDR1 is MNHEY and CDR2 SVGAGI. The CDR3 is made up of 13 amino acids. The CDR3 spells CASSYRFRGGYTF. CDR3 bases: TGTGCCAGCAGTTACAGGTTCAGGGGGGGCTACACCTTC.

As DNA, the CDR3 is TGTGCCAGCAGCTCGGACACTCTTGAAGCTTTCTTT. It translates to CASSSDTLEAFF. The gene calls are TRBV5-5 and TRBJ1-1, with a tentative D call TRBD1 (5 bases). This CDR3 contains 12 residues. With 3 bases removed from V and 7 bases from J, the gap between germline ends came to 10 bases. In germline, CDR1 is SGHKS, CDR2 YYEKEE (reference sequence).

This clone has just one count. This chain uses TRBV4-1 with TRBJ1-6; D is uncertain. CDR1 and CDR2 from the germline V gene are MGHRA and YSYEKL. V lost 0 bases, J lost 7 bases, and 13 bases lay in between. CDR3 length: 16 residues. This CDR3 reads CASSQETRRRNSPLHF. DNA for the CDR3: TGCGCCAGCAGCCAAGAGACGAGACGGCGGAATTCACCCCTCCACTTT.

The chain has TRBV6-5 and TRBJ2-1; 8 bases match TRBD1. Germline-derived CDR1 and CDR2 are MNHEY and SVGAGI. This CDR3 is built from 13 residues. After removal of 7 bases from V and 8 bases from J, the junction contained 7 bases not matched to a gene. CDR3 DNA: TGTGCCAGCACCGACGCCAGGGGGCATGAGCAGTTCTTC. Translation: CASTDARGHEQFF.

The genes are TRBV30 and TRBJ1-2; D uncertain. V lost 0 bases, J lost 4 bases, and 15 bases lay in between. This CDR3 comprises 15 residues. From germline, CDR1 is GTSNPN and CDR2 SVGIG (reference sequence). CDR3 nucleotide sequence: TGTGCCTGGAGTGTCTCCCGCAGTGGAATCTATGGCTACACCTTC. Translated: CAWSVSRSGIYGYTF.

The chain recombines TRBV7-8 with TRBJ2-1; a weak D match, TRBD1 (5 bases). Germline V gives CDR1 SGHVS, CDR2 FQNEAQ. This CDR3 spans 19 amino acids. Deletions cut 5 bases from V and 7 bases from J, with 30 bases between. The CDR3 sequence: CASSLFLWGRTSRDNEQFF. The CDR3, as DNA: TGTGCCAGCAGCCTATTTCTCTGGGGCCGGACATCAAGGGATAATGAGCAGTTCTTC.

The rearrangement uses TRBV9 and TRBJ1-2, with D unclear. Germline V gives CDR1 SGDLS, CDR2 YYNGEE. V dropped 0 bases and J dropped 9 bases, with 6 bases sitting between them. This CDR3 is 11 amino acids long. CDR3 sequence (DNA): TGTGCCAGCAGCGTAGGATTGAGCTACACCTTC. This gives the protein CASSVGLSYTF.

The CDR3 DNA follows: TGCGCCAGCAGCCAGAGGGGGTTGGACGCCACTGAAGCTTTCTTT. Protein sequence: CASSQRGLDATEAFF. The chain recombines TRBV4-1 with TRBJ1-1; tentative D call: TRBD1 (6 bases). The germline V and J ends were trimmed by 3 bases and 4 bases, with 15 bases remaining between them. CDR1 is MGHRA and CDR2 is YSYEKL in the germline V gene. There are 15 residues in the CDR3.

This sequence joins TRBV11-1 and TRBJ1-1; TRBD1 matches 8 bases. The trim removed 6 bases at V and 2 bases at J, leaving 5 bases unmatched. Germline values: CDR1 SGHAT, CDR2 FQDESV (reference sequence). The CDR3 contains 14 residues. CDR3 in DNA: TGTGCCAGCAGTCGGGACAGGACCAACACTGAAGCTTTCTTT. Protein sequence: CASSRDRTNTEAFF.

V and J are TRBV5-5 and TRBJ1-1; the match to TRBD1 covers 7 bases. Germline loops: CDR1 SGHKS, CDR2 YYEKEE (reference sequence). This CDR3 contains 14 residues. After removal of 2 bases from V and 1 base from J, the junction contained 2 bases not matched to a gene. The CDR3 loop reads CASSLGTANTEAFF. CDR3 DNA sequence: TGTGCCAGCAGCTTAGGGACAGCGAACACTGAAGCTTTCTTT. Full variable domain (outside the CDR3, taken from reference TRBV5-5 and TRBJ1-1): DAGVTQSPTHLIKTRGQQVTLRCSPISGHKSVSWYQQVLGQGPQFIFQYYEKEERGRGNFPDRFSARQFPNYSSELNVNALLLGDSALYLCASSLGTANTEAFFGQGTRLTVV.

V and J are TRBV10-3 and TRBJ1-6; D possibly corresponds to TRBD1 (6 bases). Trimming cost V 6 bases and J 11 bases, with 11 bases left between them. The CDR3 consists of 12 residues. Germline loops: CDR1 ENHRY, CDR2 SYGVKD. The DNA of the CDR3 is TGTGCCATCAGGAACAGGGAAACACCCCTCCACTTT. Amino acid sequence: CAIRNRETPLHF.